One and the same sample provided the 2 T cell receptor beta chains below, sequenced in a study of shared clonotypes between healthy human individuals. Libraries were prepared by immunoSEQ multiplex PCR; TCRdb keeps only in-frame clonotypes and omits some of them. In the table there are 1,400,000 or so clones, around 98.5% of which are singletons. The material sequenced was naive CD4+ T cells sorted from blood. Subset specified: CD45RA+ positively selected. These receptor sequences come from a man aged 25 to 40 in good health.

This chain connects TRBV7-7 to TRBJ1-1, with a possible D match to TRBD1 (5 bases). Germline CDR1 SSHAT, CDR2 FNYEAQ (reference sequence). Trimming shortened V by 5 bases and J by 1 base, and 8 bases separated the two germline ends. The length of the CDR3 is 13 residues. The CDR3 protein is CASSLRENTEAFF. In nucleotides, the CDR3 is TGTGCCAGCAGCCTCAGGGAGAACACTGAAGCTTTCTTT.

The chain couples TRBV2 to TRBJ2-7; tentatively, D is TRBD2 (6 bases). This CDR3 has 16 residues. Trimming cost V 2 bases and J 2 bases, with 16 bases left between them. Germline loops: CDR1 SNHLY, CDR2 FYNNEI. The CDR3 DNA reads TGTGCCAGCAGTGAACGGTGGGGGGATAAGACCTACGAGCAGTACTTC. It yields the protein CASSERWGDKTYEQYF. The variable domain in full, completed from reference TRBV2 and TRBJ2-7, reads EPEVTQTPSHQVTQMGQEVILRCVPISNHLYFYWYRQILGQKVEFLVSFYNNEISEKSEIFDDQFSVERPDGSNFTLKIRSTKLEDSAMYFCASSERWGDKTYEQYFGPGTRLTVT.